This T cell receptor beta chain was sequenced in a study of cytomegalovirus exposure and HLA in healthy donors. General study findings and limits: Rare sequences made up most TCRs, while some public TCRs were found in many donors.

Trimming removed 8 bases at V and 4 bases at J, with 12 bases between. There are 14 residues in the CDR3. Germline V lookup: CDR1 SGHNT, CDR2 YENEEA. The donors belonged to the roughly 110-subject validation cohort, separate from the 666-subject first cohort. Libraries were prepared by immunoSEQ multiplex PCR; TCRdb keeps only in-frame clonotypes and omits some of them. The data show 110,000 to 150,000 clones, with 70% to 90% seen just once and under 8% held by the top ten. Notes on this clone: The target antigen is unknown.

The receptor comes from a woman in her 30s in good health and CMV-seropositive. The chain has TRBV11-3 and TRBJ2-6; D uncertain. The sequenced sample was PBMCs. CDR3 in DNA: TGTGCCAGCGCCCCGAGTCCCGGGGCCAACGTCCTGACTTTC. Residues: CASAPSPGANVLTF.